This note documents a single T cell receptor (beta chain) sequence. This specimen belongs to a study of cytomegalovirus exposure and HLA in healthy donors. This table comes from immunoSEQ multiplex PCR, and its TCRdb copy is limited to in-frame clones, with some not included. The sample contains around 80,000 clones, about 96% of which appear only once. Losses at the gene ends were 6 bases for V and 6 bases for J; bases not matched to a gene: 13. The V gene's germline CDR1 is MDHEN and CDR2 SYDVKM. CDR3 size: 15 residues. The sequence came from a woman aged 18 to 35 in good health and CMV-seronegative. The rearrangement uses TRBV28 and TRBJ2-7, with 8 bases fitting TRBD1. Sequenced: PBMCs. The CDR3 coding sequence is TGTGCCAGCAGAGGTCGGACAGGGCTTTTTGGCGAGCAGTACTTC. Translating it yields CASRGRTGLFGEQYF.